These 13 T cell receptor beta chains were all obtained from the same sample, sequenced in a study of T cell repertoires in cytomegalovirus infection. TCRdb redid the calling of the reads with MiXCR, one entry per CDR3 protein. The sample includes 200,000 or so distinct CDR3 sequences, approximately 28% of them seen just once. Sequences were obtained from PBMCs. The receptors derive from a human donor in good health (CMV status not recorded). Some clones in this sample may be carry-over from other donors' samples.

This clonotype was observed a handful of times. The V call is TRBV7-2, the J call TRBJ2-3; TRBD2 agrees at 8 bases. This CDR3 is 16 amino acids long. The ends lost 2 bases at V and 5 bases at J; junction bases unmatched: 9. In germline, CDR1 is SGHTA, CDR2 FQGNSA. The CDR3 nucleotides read TGTGCCAGCAGCTTAACAGCGGGGGCCCTAGTAGATACGCAGTATTTT. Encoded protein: CASSLTAGALVDTQYF. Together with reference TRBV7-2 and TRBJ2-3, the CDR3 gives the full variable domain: GAGVSQSPSNKVTEKGKDVELRCDPISGHTALYWYRQSLGQGLEFLIYFQGNSAPDKSGLPSDRFSAERTGGSVSTLTIQRTQQEDSAVYLCASSLTAGALVDTQYFGPGTRLTVL.

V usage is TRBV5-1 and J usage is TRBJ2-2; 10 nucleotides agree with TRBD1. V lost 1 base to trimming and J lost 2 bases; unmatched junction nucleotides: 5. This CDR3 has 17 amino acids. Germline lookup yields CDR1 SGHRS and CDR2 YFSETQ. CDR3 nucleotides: TGCGCCAGCAGCTTGTCCGGGACAGGGGTTAACACCGGGGAGCTGTTTTTT. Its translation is CASSLSGTGVNTGELFF. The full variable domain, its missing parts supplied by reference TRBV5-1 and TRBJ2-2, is KAGVTQTPRYLIKTRGQQVTLSCSPISGHRSVSWYQQTPGQGLQFLFEYFSETQRNKGNFPGRFSGRQFSNSRSEMNVSTLELGDSALYLCASSLSGTGVNTGELFFGEGSRLTVL.

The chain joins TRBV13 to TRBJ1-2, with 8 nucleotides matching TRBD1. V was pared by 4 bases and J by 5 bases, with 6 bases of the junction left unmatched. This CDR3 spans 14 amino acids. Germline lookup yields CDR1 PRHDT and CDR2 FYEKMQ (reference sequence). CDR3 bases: TGTGCCAGCAGCTCGGACAGGGAAGGTTATGGCTACACCTTC. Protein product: CASSSDREGYGYTF.

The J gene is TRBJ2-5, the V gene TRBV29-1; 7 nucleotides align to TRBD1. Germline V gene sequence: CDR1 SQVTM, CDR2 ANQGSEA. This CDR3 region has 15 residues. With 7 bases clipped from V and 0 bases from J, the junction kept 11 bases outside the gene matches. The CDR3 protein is CSARDSSLYQETQYF. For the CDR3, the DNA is TGCAGCGCTCGGGACAGCAGTCTGTACCAAGAGACCCAGTACTTC.

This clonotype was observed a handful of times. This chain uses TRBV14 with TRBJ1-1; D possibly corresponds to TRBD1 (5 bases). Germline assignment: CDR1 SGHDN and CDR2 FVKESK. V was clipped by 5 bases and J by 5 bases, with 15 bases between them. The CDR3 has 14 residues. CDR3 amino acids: CASSYTGRWTEAFF. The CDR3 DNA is TGTGCCAGCAGCTACACAGGTCGCTGGACTGAAGCTTTCTTT.

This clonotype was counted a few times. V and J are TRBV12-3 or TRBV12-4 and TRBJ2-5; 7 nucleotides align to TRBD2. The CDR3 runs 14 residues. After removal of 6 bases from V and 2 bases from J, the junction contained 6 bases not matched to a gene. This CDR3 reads CASSPAGTQETQYF. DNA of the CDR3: TGTGCCAGCAGCCCAGCGGGGACTCAAGAGACCCAGTACTTC.

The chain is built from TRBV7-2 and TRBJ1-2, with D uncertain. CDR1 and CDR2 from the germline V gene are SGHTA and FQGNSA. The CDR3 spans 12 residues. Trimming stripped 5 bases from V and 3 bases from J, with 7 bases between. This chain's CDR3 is CASSAGHYGYTF. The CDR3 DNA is TGTGCCAGCAGCGCCGGGCACTATGGCTACACCTTC. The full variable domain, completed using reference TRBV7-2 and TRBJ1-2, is GAGVSQSPSNKVTEKGKDVELRCDPISGHTALYWYRQSLGQGLEFLIYFQGNSAPDKSGLPSDRFSAERTGGSVSTLTIQRTQQEDSAVYLCASSAGHYGYTFGSGTRLTVV.

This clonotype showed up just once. CDR3 sequence: CASSVEAAVSFENSPLHF. DNA of the CDR3: TGTGCCAGCAGCGTAGAGGCAGCGGTCTCTTTCGAGAATTCACCCCTCCACTTT. The gene calls are TRBV9 and TRBJ1-6; no firm D call. This CDR3 has 18 residues. Germline V gene lookup returns CDR1 SGDLS and CDR2 YYNGEE. V lost 0 bases and J lost 7, with 20 bases in between.

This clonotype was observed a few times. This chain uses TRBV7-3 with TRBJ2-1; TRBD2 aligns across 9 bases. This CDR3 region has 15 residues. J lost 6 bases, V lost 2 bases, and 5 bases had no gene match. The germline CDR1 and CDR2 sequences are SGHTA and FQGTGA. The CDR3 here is CASSLGGGASNEQFF. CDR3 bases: TGTGCCAGCAGCTTAGGCGGGGGGGCGAGCAATGAGCAGTTCTTC.

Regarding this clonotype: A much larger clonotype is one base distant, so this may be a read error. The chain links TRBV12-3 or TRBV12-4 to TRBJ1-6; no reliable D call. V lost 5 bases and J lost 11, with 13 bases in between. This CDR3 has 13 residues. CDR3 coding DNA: TGTGCCAGCAGTGGGCCGTTCAATGCACCCCTCCACTTT. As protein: CASSGPFNAPLHF.

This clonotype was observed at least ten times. CDR3 coding DNA: TGTGCCAGCAGTTCCCTCGGGGATACCAAAAACATTCAGTACTTC. Residues: CASSSLGDTKNIQYF. The chain carries TRBV11-2 and TRBJ2-4, with D perhaps matching TRBD2 (5 bases). The CDR3 has 15 residues. V was pared by 6 bases and J by 2 bases, with 14 bases between. CDR1 is SGHAT and CDR2 is FQNNGV in the germline V gene.

CDR3 protein: CASSPLGGTNQPQHF. CDR3 in DNA: TGTGCCAGCTCACCACTTGGCGGAACAAATCAGCCCCAGCATTTT. V is TRBV18 and J is TRBJ1-5; D remains unclear. Per the germline V gene, CDR1 is KGHSH and CDR2 is LQKENI. The CDR3 sequence is 15 residues long. The V end lost 1 base, the J end lost 4 bases, and 11 bases lay between the germline ends.

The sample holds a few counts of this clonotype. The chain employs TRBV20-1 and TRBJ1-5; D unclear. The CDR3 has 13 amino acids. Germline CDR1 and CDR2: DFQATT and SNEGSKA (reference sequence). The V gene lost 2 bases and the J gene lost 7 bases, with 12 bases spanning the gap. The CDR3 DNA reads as TGCAGTGCTAGACCGACTTCACACCAGCCCCAGCATTTT. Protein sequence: CSARPTSHQPQHF.